The 30 T cell receptor beta chains in this list originate from one sample, sequenced in a study of blood T cell repertoires in COVID-19. Measured with immunoSEQ multiplex PCR; TCRdb has only the in-frame clones, and not every one. The data show 100,000 to 150,000 clones, about 87% seen once. Sequencing input: peripheral blood. These receptors were collected from a man in his forties or fifties with acute or convalescent COVID-19.

The chain recombines TRBV10-2 with TRBJ1-2, with a tentative D call TRBD1 (5 bases). CDR3 length: 13 residues. In germline, CDR1 is WSHSY, CDR2 SAAADI. V was pared by 3 bases and J by 5 bases, with 10 bases between. CDR3 protein: CASSDRVPYGYTF. CDR3 nucleotides: TGCGCCAGCAGTGACAGGGTACCATATGGCTACACCTTC.

This clone has only one observation. The chain joins TRBV5-6 to TRBJ2-7, with TRBD1 matching over 11 bases. This CDR3 is built from 15 residues. Germline loops: CDR1 SGHDT, CDR2 YYEEEE. J gave up 1 base and V 2 bases, and 2 bases lay outside the gene matches. The CDR3 sequence: CASSLWDRGSYEQYF. In DNA, the CDR3 is TGTGCCAGCAGCTTATGGGACAGGGGGTCCTACGAGCAGTACTTC.

The chain links TRBV2 to TRBJ1-2; D is ambiguous. Trimming left V 0 bases short and J 8 bases short, with 16 bases between. The length of the CDR3 is 15 residues. CDR1 is SNHLY, CDR2 FYNNEI, per germline. CDR3: CASSEAGAGRWGYTF. The CDR3 nucleotides read TGTGCCAGCAGTGAAGCGGGAGCAGGTAGATGGGGCTACACCTTC.

This clone has just a few counts. Within the sample, other DNA sequences also encode this same CDR3. The chain couples TRBV5-1 to TRBJ1-4; no clear D. Per germline, CDR1 SGHRS and CDR2 YFSETQ. The length of the CDR3 is 13 residues. V lost 3 bases, J lost 0 bases, and 3 bases lay in between. The CDR3 here is CASSSSTNEKLFF. CDR3 DNA sequence: TGCGCCAGCAGCTCATCAACTAATGAAAAACTGTTTTTT.

The chain employs TRBV2 and TRBJ2-7, with D unresolved. Per the germline V gene, CDR1 is SNHLY and CDR2 is FYNNEI. This CDR3 region has 11 residues. Trimming removed 8 bases from V and 5 bases from J, with 10 bases in between. CDR3 residues: CASLLVHEQYF. DNA for the CDR3: TGTGCCAGCTTACTCGTCCACGAGCAGTACTTC.

J is TRBJ2-1 and V is TRBV5-6; D not certain. V shed 0 bases and J shed 5 bases, with 6 bases lying between them. From germline, CDR1 is SGHDT and CDR2 YYEEEE. The CDR3 loop spans 13 amino acids. The CDR3 nucleotides are TGTGCCAGCAGCTTGGTTAGAGACAATGAGCAGTTCTTC. This translates into CASSLVRDNEQFF.

This sequence joins TRBV7-6 and TRBJ2-5; 8 bases map to TRBD1. V dropped 11 bases and J dropped 1; count of bases not matched to a gene: 9. Per the germline V gene, CDR1 is SGHVS and CDR2 is FNYEAQ. The length of the CDR3 is 14 residues. CDR3 coding DNA: TGTGCCTCTGGCCAGGGGGCCCCCCAAGAGACCCAGTACTTC. Its translation is CASGQGAPQETQYF.

The chain is built from TRBV6-5 and TRBJ2-1, with TRBD1 matching 9 bases. Germline values: CDR1 MNHEY, CDR2 SVGAGI. This CDR3 contains 14 residues. J was trimmed by 2 bases and V by 4 bases; bases with no gene match: 0. The CDR3, as DNA: TGTGCCAGCAGTTGGGACAGGGCCTACAATGAGCAGTTCTTC. Its protein is CASSWDRAYNEQFF.

This clone was observed once. The rearrangement uses TRBV30 and TRBJ2-7; perhaps TRBD2 as D (6 bases). V was cut by 2 bases and J by 4 bases, with 6 bases left in between. The CDR3 is 11 amino acids. Looked up from germline, CDR1 is GTSNPN and CDR2 is SVGIG (reference sequence). The CDR3 region has the DNA TGTGCCTGGAGTCGGGGGTACGAGCAGTACTTC. As protein: CAWSRGYEQYF.

The J gene is TRBJ2-7, the V gene TRBV7-2; D is possibly TRBD2 (5 bases). The V end was cut by 7 bases, the J end by 3 bases, with 16 bases between. CDR1 and CDR2 from the germline V gene are SGHTA and FQGNSA. The CDR3 covers 14 residues. As DNA, the CDR3 is TGTGCCAGCACCCTCGGACCCGGGGTCTACGAGCAGTACTTC. Amino acid sequence: CASTLGPGVYEQYF.

The V gene is TRBV5-1, the J gene TRBJ2-7, with D unresolved. CDR3 length equals 15 residues. CDR1 SGHRS and CDR2 YFSETQ come from the germline V gene. Deletions cut 1 base from V and 7 bases from J, with 18 bases between. In nucleotides, the CDR3 is TGCGCCAGCAGCTTGCGATTCGGGTCCAGTTGGGAGCAGTACTTC. It codes for CASSLRFGSSWEQYF.

The chain uses TRBV19 and TRBJ2-1; 8 nucleotides match TRBD1. From germline, CDR1 is LNHDA and CDR2 SQIVND (reference sequence). CDR3 length: 13 residues. V dropped 4 bases and J dropped 11; count of bases not matched to a gene: 7. The CDR3 spells CASSTKQGVKQFF. In DNA form, the CDR3 reads TGTGCCAGTAGTACCAAACAGGGGGTGAAGCAGTTCTTC.

The V gene is TRBV6-5, the J gene TRBJ2-1, with D tentatively TRBD1 (6 bases). Trimming shortened V by 6 bases and J by 7 bases, and 19 bases separated the two germline ends. The CDR3 has 15 amino acids. Germline assignment: CDR1 MNHEY and CDR2 SVGAGI. DNA for the CDR3: TGTGCCAGCAGGGGCCAGGGGCTAGCTATGAATGAGCAGTTCTTC. Its translation is CASRGQGLAMNEQFF.

This CDR3 reads CASSITSGRAGTQYF. The CDR3 region has the DNA TGTGCCAGCAGCATTACTAGCGGGAGGGCAGGGACGCAGTATTTT. The chain links TRBV13 to TRBJ2-3; 13 bases agree with TRBD2. V trimming: 5 bases; J trimming: 9 bases; junction bases outside the gene matches: 8. Germline V gives CDR1 PRHDT, CDR2 FYEKMQ (reference sequence). The CDR3 spans 15 residues.

The V call is TRBV5-1, the J call TRBJ2-1, with TRBD2 matching over 13 bases. This CDR3 has 16 residues. Looked up from germline, CDR1 is SGHRS and CDR2 is YFSETQ. The junction had 4 bases not matched to a gene; V was cut back by 0 bases and J by 7 bases. The CDR3 region has the DNA TGCGCCAGCAGCTTGGGTGGGACTAGCGGGGTTAATGAGCAGTTCTTC. Protein: CASSLGGTSGVNEQFF. The variable domain in full, with the rest retrieved from reference TRBV5-1 and TRBJ2-1, is KAGVTQTPRYLIKTRGQQVTLSCSPISGHRSVSWYQQTPGQGLQFLFEYFSETQRNKGNFPGRFSGRQFSNSRSEMNVSTLELGDSALYLCASSLGGTSGVNEQFFGPGTRLTVL.

The chain employs TRBV9 and TRBJ1-3, with a weak D call TRBD1 (6 bases). Trimming pared 0 bases from V and 0 bases from J, leaving 16 bases between. The CDR3 consists of 18 residues. In germline, CDR1 is SGDLS, CDR2 YYNGEE. The CDR3 sequence is CASSVDVRGAYSGNTIYF. For the CDR3, the DNA is TGTGCCAGCAGCGTAGATGTTCGGGGGGCATACTCTGGAAACACCATATATTTT. Supplemented by reference TRBV9 and TRBJ1-3, the full variable domain reads DSGVTQTPKHLITATGQRVTLRCSPRSGDLSVYWYQQSLDQGLQFLIQYYNGEERAKGNILERFSAQQFPDLHSELNLSSLELGDSALYFCASSVDVRGAYSGNTIYFGEGSWLTVV.

This rearrangement joins TRBV27 to TRBJ2-2; D might be TRBD2 (6 bases). V lost 5 bases, J lost 6 bases, and 10 bases lay in between. CDR3 size: 13 residues. Germline V gene sequence: CDR1 MNHEY, CDR2 SMNVEV (reference sequence). CDR3 coding DNA: TGTGCCAGCAGTACGAGGGAGGCCGGGGAGCTGTTTTTT. Translating gives CASSTREAGELFF.

The gene calls are TRBV7-8 and TRBJ1-1; a weak D match, TRBD1 (5 bases). The CDR3 loop spans 15 amino acids. CDR1 and CDR2 (germline): SGHVS, FQNEAQ. V lost 5 bases and J lost 3, with 16 bases in between. CDR3 nucleotide sequence: TGTGCCAGCAGCCCCCCGGTAGGGGAAGACACTGAAGCTTTCTTT. Its protein product is CASSPPVGEDTEAFF. Based on the CDR3 plus reference TRBV7-8 and TRBJ1-1, the full variable domain is GAGVSQSPRYKVAKRGQDVALRCDPISGHVSLFWYQQALGQGPEFLTYFQNEAQLDKSGLPSDRFFAERPEGSVSTLKIQRTQQEDSAVYLCASSPPVGEDTEAFFGQGTRLTVV.

The chain combines TRBV10-3 with TRBJ2-1, with 7 bases matching TRBD2. This CDR3 has 12 amino acids. V trimming: 4 bases; J trimming: 9 bases; junction bases outside the gene matches: 3. The germline V gene encodes CDR1 ENHRY and CDR2 SYGVKD. The CDR3 here is CAISAGGIEQFF. For the CDR3, the DNA is TGTGCCATCAGTGCGGGGGGTATTGAGCAGTTCTTC.

V usage is TRBV27 and J usage is TRBJ1-1; D uncertain. The germline V and J ends were trimmed by 6 bases and 1 base, with 15 bases remaining between them. Germline-derived CDR1 and CDR2 are MNHEY and SMNVEV (reference sequence). The CDR3 has 15 residues. The CDR3 sequence: CASRRDGEGNTEAFF. Written as DNA, the CDR3 is TGTGCCAGCAGGCGCGACGGGGAGGGGAACACTGAAGCTTTCTTT.

The sample holds a few counts of this clone. The chain combines TRBV25-1 with TRBJ1-6; the D gene is possibly TRBD1 (5 bases). The CDR3 runs to 14 residues. Looked up from germline, CDR1 is MGHDK and CDR2 is SYGVNS. V lost 5 bases to trimming and J lost 9 bases, with 14 bases between them. This chain's CDR3 is CASSSTGASSPLHF. The DNA for the CDR3 is TGTGCCAGCAGTTCCACAGGAGCTTCTTCACCCCTCCACTTT. The variable domain in full, with the rest retrieved from reference TRBV25-1 and TRBJ1-6, is EADIYQTPRYLVIGTGKKITLECSQTMGHDKMYWYQQDPGMELHLIHYSYGVNSTEKGDLSSESTVSRIRTEHFPLTLESARPSHTSQYLCASSSTGASSPLHFGNGTRLTVT.

This chain uses TRBV27 with TRBJ2-7, with a tentative D call TRBD2 (5 bases). V lost 5 bases, J lost 4 bases, and 12 bases lay in between. Germline V gene lookup returns CDR1 MNHEY and CDR2 SMNVEV (reference sequence). The CDR3 is 13 amino acids. The CDR3 DNA reads as TGTGCCAGCAGTCCCCCTGGAGGATACGAGCAGTACTTC. Its protein is CASSPPGGYEQYF.

This clone was counted only a few times. The rearrangement joins TRBV27 to TRBJ1-5, with D possibly TRBD1 on 6 matching bases. The CDR3 has 14 residues. Germline loops: CDR1 MNHEY, CDR2 SMNVEV (reference sequence). Trimming took 5 bases from V and 4 from J, leaving 12 bases between them. CDR3 residues: CASSHDRLNQPQHF. The DNA for the CDR3 is TGTGCCAGCAGTCATGACAGGCTAAATCAGCCCCAGCATTTT.

CDR3 nucleotides: TGTGCCAGCAGCTTACGGGGAGATTCTCCCTACGAGCAGTACTTC. Its protein product is CASSLRGDSPYEQYF. The rearrangement joins TRBV7-2 to TRBJ2-7; D is perhaps TRBD2 (5 bases). The germline V gene has CDR1 SGHTA and CDR2 FQGNSA. Between the trimmed V and J ends, which lost 2 bases and 2 bases, there was a span of 13 bases. The CDR3 has 15 residues.

A few counts support this clone. This chain uses TRBV5-1 with TRBJ2-1, with 12 bases identical to TRBD1. Germline CDR1 reads SGHRS; CDR2 reads YFSETQ. Trimming at V came to 4 bases and at J to 7 bases, leaving 9 bases not matched to a gene. This CDR3 region has 16 residues. The CDR3 sequence is CASSPEGTGGQNEQFF. For the CDR3, the DNA is TGCGCCAGCAGCCCGGAGGGGACAGGGGGCCAAAATGAGCAGTTCTTC.

CDR3 bases: TGCGCCAGCAACAGCTACCCCAGCGGGGGGACCTATAATTCACCCCTCCACTTT. Residues: CASNSYPSGGTYNSPLHF. The V gene is TRBV5-1, the J gene TRBJ1-6, with D perhaps TRBD1 (5 bases). V shed 6 bases and J shed 2 bases, with 21 bases lying between them. The germline V gene has CDR1 SGHRS and CDR2 YFSETQ. The CDR3 has 18 amino acids.

This sequence joins TRBV5-1 and TRBJ2-2, with TRBD2 matching 7 bases. J lost 6 bases, V lost 7 bases, and 12 bases had no gene match. This CDR3 has 15 amino acids. Germline V CDR1 and CDR2: SGHRS, YFSETQ. The CDR3 here is CASASGAAGAGELFF. As DNA, the CDR3 is TGCGCCAGCGCAAGCGGGGCCGCGGGCGCCGGGGAGCTGTTTTTT.

The CDR3 sequence is CASSIGQGVNEQYF. As DNA, the CDR3 is TGTGCCAGTAGTATAGGGCAGGGGGTCAACGAGCAGTACTTC. This rearrangement joins TRBV19 to TRBJ2-7, with 7 bases fitting TRBD1. Losses at the gene ends were 1 base for V and 5 bases for J; bases not matched to a gene: 5. The CDR3 extends over 14 amino acids. Germline CDR1 reads LNHDA; CDR2 reads SQIVND (reference sequence). Full variable domain (remainder filled in from reference TRBV19 and TRBJ2-7): DGGITQSPKYLFRKEGQNVTLSCEQNLNHDAMYWYRQDPGQGLRLIYYSQIVNDFQKGDIAEGYSVSREKKESFPLTVTSAQKNPTAFYLCASSIGQGVNEQYFGPGTRLTVT.

The chain carries TRBV6-6 and TRBJ1-1; possible D gene TRBD1, 6 bases. The germline V and J ends were trimmed by 4 bases and 1 base, with 13 bases remaining between them. The CDR3 runs 15 residues. Per germline, CDR1 MNHNY and CDR2 SVGAGI (reference sequence). The CDR3 is CASSWGLGANTEAFF. CDR3 bases: TGTGCCAGCAGTTGGGGATTGGGGGCGAACACTGAAGCTTTCTTT.

This clone came up once. The CDR3 loop reads CASRLGQGAYEQYF. CDR3 sequence (DNA): TGTGCCAGCAGACTCGGACAGGGCGCCTACGAGCAGTACTTC. The chain couples TRBV11-2 to TRBJ2-7; the match to TRBD1 covers 8 bases. CDR1 and CDR2 (germline): SGHAT, FQNNGV. The CDR3 runs 14 residues. Trimming at V came to 6 bases and at J to 2 bases, leaving 6 bases not matched to a gene. The whole variable domain, remainder taken from reference TRBV11-2 and TRBJ2-7, is EAGVAQSPRYKIIEKRQSVAFWCNPISGHATLYWYQQILGQGPKLLIQFQNNGVVDDSQLPKDRFSAERLKGVDSTLKIQPAKLEDSAVYLCASRLGQGAYEQYFGPGTRLTVT.